The present entry profiles one T cell receptor beta chain with its context. Its target is not known. This sample stems from a study of shared clonotypes between healthy human individuals. The CDR3 is 13 residues long. Germline values: CDR1 MNHEY, CDR2 SMNVEV (reference sequence). The V end lost 6 bases, the J end lost 2 bases, and 8 bases lay between the germline ends. Study conclusions and caveats: The donor pool, a small one, limited the genetic and exposure-history diversity represented. It was expected that sequencing depth would affect clonotype sharing among donors.

Here immunoSEQ multiplex PCR was the method, and the copy in TCRdb shows in-frame clones only, minus some. The sample includes about 490,000 clones, approximately 78% of them seen just once. This receptor was identified in a woman aged 40 to 50 in good health. Some clones in this sample may be carry-over from other donors' samples. The rearrangement links TRBV27 to TRBJ1-3; no clear D gene. Sequenced: PBMCs. CDR3 amino acids: CASSFGPGNTIYF. The CDR3 coding sequence is TGTGCCAGCAGCTTCGGCCCTGGAAACACCATATATTTT.